This T cell receptor (beta chain) is from a study of cytomegalovirus exposure and HLA in healthy donors. Findings of the study overall: Certain indistinguishable V segments, among them TRBV6-2 and TRBV6-3, were excluded. Later analysis identified a missense DCLRE1C variant that was linked to TCR beta V- and J-gene trimming. Three CMV-associated chains were confirmed in vitro to be specific for CMV antigens.

With 60 Vbeta and 13 Jbeta primers, the PCR was carried out. Method: immunoSEQ multiplex PCR; TCRdb's copy keeps in-frame clones and lacks some. The sample has roughly 50,000 clones, 65% to 80% seen once. Trimming removed 1 base from V and 7 bases from J; junction bases left unmatched: 4. CDR1 SEHNR and CDR2 FQNEAQ come from the germline V gene (reference sequence). CDR3 length: 14 amino acids. On this clone: The antigen remains unidentified.

The chain links TRBV7-9 to TRBJ2-7; the match to TRBD1 covers 10 bases. The receptor comes from a man aged 30 to 39 in good health and CMV-seropositive. The sample was PBMCs. CDR3 sequence reads: CASSLGQGAGEQYF. The DNA for the CDR3 is TGTGCCAGCAGCTTAGGACAGGGGGCAGGAGAGCAGTACTTC. Combining the CDR3 with reference TRBV7-9 and TRBJ2-7 gives the whole variable domain DTGVSQNPRHKITKRGQNVTFRCDPISEHNRLYWYRQTLGQGPEFLTYFQNEAQLEKSRLLSDRFSAERPKGSFSTLEIQRTEQGDSAMYLCASSLGQGAGEQYFGPGTRLTVT.